Detailed here is one T cell receptor beta chain. The sample comes from a study of blood T cell repertoires in COVID-19. About the study: Acute and convalescent COVID-19 samples came from the United States, Italy and Spain.

V lost 5 bases to trimming and J lost 0 bases; unmatched junction nucleotides: 10. Germline assignment: CDR1 SGHNT and CDR2 YYREEE (reference sequence). The CDR3 totals 19 residues. TCRdb's table, derived via immunoSEQ multiplex PCR, lists solely in-frame clones and lacks some. The data hold roughly 240,000 clones, with about 80% observed a single time. Within 2 weeks before study entry, exposed participants met a COVID-19 case. The TCR sequence derives from a woman aged 40 to 50 who had been exposed to COVID-19. The chain uses TRBV5-4 and TRBJ2-1, with 14 bases fitting TRBD2. Sequenced sample: PBMCs or T cells enriched from blood (not recorded which). The CDR3 loop reads CASRPGLAGGKSSYNEQFF. Written as DNA, the CDR3 is TGTGCCAGCAGACCAGGACTAGCGGGGGGCAAGAGCTCCTACAATGAGCAGTTCTTC.